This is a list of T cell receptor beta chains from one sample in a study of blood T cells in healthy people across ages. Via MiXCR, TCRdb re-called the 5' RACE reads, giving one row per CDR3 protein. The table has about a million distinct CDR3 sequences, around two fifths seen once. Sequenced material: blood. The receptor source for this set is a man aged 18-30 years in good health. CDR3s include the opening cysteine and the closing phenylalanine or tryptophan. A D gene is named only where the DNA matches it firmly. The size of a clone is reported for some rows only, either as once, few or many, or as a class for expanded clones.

DNA: TGTGCCAGCAGCCGTAATTTCGCAGATACGCAGTATTTT
CDR3: CASSRNFADTQYF
V: TRBV28
D: .
length: 13
J: TRBJ2-3
size: .

DNA: TGCACCAGCAGCTCCCAGGGGGACACTGAAGCTTTCTTT
CDR3: CTSSSQGDTEAFF
V: TRBV5-1
D: TRBD1
length: 13
J: TRBJ1-1
size: .

DNA: TGTGCCATCAGTGAGTCGATGGGGCGGCTAGCTTTCTTT
CDR3: CAISESMGRLAFF
V: TRBV10-3
D: .
length: 13
J: TRBJ1-1
size: few

DNA: TGTGCCAGCACCACGGGACAGGCTAGCCTTTATGAGCAGTTCTTC
CDR3: CASTTGQASLYEQFF
V: TRBV27
D: TRBD1
length: 15
J: TRBJ2-1
size: few

DNA: TGTGCCAGCAGCCTGGGACTAGCCCCCGGGGATACGCAGTATTTT
CDR3: CASSLGLAPGDTQYF
V: TRBV12-3/TRBV12-4
D: TRBD2
length: 15
J: TRBJ2-3
size: few

DNA: TGTGCCAGCAGCCTCGGGACAGGGATTCACACTGAAGCTTTCTTT
CDR3: CASSLGTGIHTEAFF
V: TRBV4-2
D: TRBD1
length: 15
J: TRBJ1-1
size: .

DNA: TGTGCCAGCAGCCCCATAGGAGGCTATTATGGCTACACCTTC
CDR3: CASSPIGGYYGYTF
V: TRBV12-3/TRBV12-4
D: .
length: 14
J: TRBJ1-2
size: few

DNA: TGTGCCATCAGTCAGGGGAGTCCGGATACGCAGTATTTT
CDR3: CAISQGSPDTQYF
V: TRBV10-3
D: .
length: 13
J: TRBJ2-3
size: few

DNA: TGTGCCAGCAGTTTTCGGCCAGGTACCTACAATGAGCAGTACTTC
CDR3: CASSFRPGTYNEQYF
V: TRBV12-3/TRBV12-4
D: .
length: 15
J: TRBJ2-5
size: .

DNA: TGTGCCAGCAGCCAAGACCAGCGGAACACTGAAGCTTTCTTT
CDR3: CASSQDQRNTEAFF
V: TRBV4-2
D: .
length: 14
J: TRBJ1-1
size: few

DNA: TGTGCCAGCAGCCAAGATATGGTAGCGGAGCAGTACTTC
CDR3: CASSQDMVAEQYF
V: TRBV14
D: .
length: 13
J: TRBJ2-7
size: .

DNA: TGTGCCAGCAGTTTATACGGGGGAGAGGCCTATGGCTACACCTTC
CDR3: CASSLYGGEAYGYTF
V: TRBV27
D: .
length: 15
J: TRBJ1-2
size: .

DNA: TGTGCCAGCAGCTTAGCGCTTGGGCCCAGGTTCTTC
CDR3: CASSLALGPRFF
V: TRBV7-2
D: .
length: 12
J: TRBJ2-1
size: .

DNA: TGCAGTGCTATACCGACAGGGCAGAGCAATCAGCCCCAGCATTTT
CDR3: CSAIPTGQSNQPQHF
V: TRBV20-1
D: TRBD1
length: 15
J: TRBJ1-5
size: .

DNA: TGCAGCGTCATGACAGGGGACACCTACAATGAGCAGTTCTTC
CDR3: CSVMTGDTYNEQFF
V: TRBV29-1
D: TRBD1
length: 14
J: TRBJ2-1
size: .

DNA: TGCAGTGCTAGAGCAGGAAGGGGGCGCCGAGGAGAAAAACTGTTTTTT
CDR3: CSARAGRGRRGEKLFF
V: TRBV20-1
D: TRBD1
length: 16
J: TRBJ1-4
size: few

DNA: TGTGCCAGCAGCTTAGGGAGGACGCCCTTATCGAGCAATGAGCAGTTCTTC
CDR3: CASSLGRTPLSSNEQFF
V: TRBV7-2
D: .
length: 17
J: TRBJ2-1
size: .

DNA: TGTGCCAGCAGCCCTGAAGGGTACTATGGCTACACCTTC
CDR3: CASSPEGYYGYTF
V: TRBV3-1
D: .
length: 13
J: TRBJ1-2
size: .

DNA: TGTGCCAGCAGCCGGGACAATCGGGATGGCTACACCTTC
CDR3: CASSRDNRDGYTF
V: TRBV5-6
D: .
length: 13
J: TRBJ1-2
size: .

DNA: TGCGCCAGCGCAAGGGGGGCCCTAATTTTGAGAGGAGGCTACACCTTC
CDR3: CASARGALILRGGYTF
V: TRBV4-1
D: .
length: 16
J: TRBJ1-2
size: .

DNA: TGTGCCATCAGTGAGTTAGGAGGGGCAGACGTTGGCTATGGCTACACCTTC
CDR3: CAISELGGADVGYGYTF
V: TRBV10-3
D: .
length: 17
J: TRBJ1-2
size: many

DNA: TGTGCCAGCAGTTACTCAAGGACAGCGGCGAGTAGAACCCTCCACTTT
CDR3: CASSYSRTAASRTLHF
V: TRBV6-2/TRBV6-3
D: .
length: 16
J: TRBJ1-6
size: few

DNA: TGCAGCGTCCTACCTAGGGGAGGGGGGCAAGCAGATACGCAGTATTTT
CDR3: CSVLPRGGGQADTQYF
V: TRBV29-1
D: .
length: 16
J: TRBJ2-3
size: few

DNA: TGTGCCATCAGATCCTATAATTCACCCCTCCACTTT
CDR3: CAIRSYNSPLHF
V: TRBV10-3
D: .
length: 12
J: TRBJ1-6
size: .

DNA: TGTGCCAGCAGCTTTTTAGGCGGCACCGGGGAGCTGTTTTTT
CDR3: CASSFLGGTGELFF
V: TRBV7-8
D: .
length: 14
J: TRBJ2-2
size: .

DNA: TGCGCCAGCAGCCCAGAATCAGGCAATAGCAATCAGCCCCAGCATTTT
CDR3: CASSPESGNSNQPQHF
V: TRBV4-3
D: .
length: 16
J: TRBJ1-5
size: .

DNA: TGCAGTGCTAGAGACACAGGGGACTATGGCTACACCTTC
CDR3: CSARDTGDYGYTF
V: TRBV20-1
D: TRBD1
length: 13
J: TRBJ1-2
size: many

DNA: TGTGCCAGCAGTTACCGCCCAGACAGGGGCTTTATTCTGAACACTGAAGCTTTCTTT
CDR3: CASSYRPDRGFILNTEAFF
V: TRBV6-2/TRBV6-3
D: TRBD1
length: 19
J: TRBJ1-1
size: .

DNA: TGCGCCAGCAGCTTGGACAGGGAAAATACGAAGCAGTACTTC
CDR3: CASSLDRENTKQYF
V: TRBV5-1
D: .
length: 14
J: TRBJ2-4
size: .

DNA: TGTGCCAGCAGTGAAGGACAGGACTATAATTCACCCCTCCACTTT
CDR3: CASSEGQDYNSPLHF
V: TRBV6-1
D: .
length: 15
J: TRBJ1-6
size: .

DNA: TGCAGTCCATACAGCGGGGGTAGCACAGATACGCAGTATTTT
CDR3: CSPYSGGSTDTQYF
V: TRBV20-1
D: TRBD2
length: 14
J: TRBJ2-3
size: .

DNA: TGTGCCAGCAGTTTATTCGGGGGTAGCAATCAGCCCCAGCATTTT
CDR3: CASSLFGGSNQPQHF
V: TRBV27
D: .
length: 15
J: TRBJ1-5
size: few

DNA: TGTGCCAGCAGCCGCGACTGGAACACCGGGGAGCTGTTTTTT
CDR3: CASSRDWNTGELFF
V: TRBV14
D: .
length: 14
J: TRBJ2-2
size: .

DNA: TGTGCCAGCAGCGACCCGACGGGCAATCAGCCCCAGCATTTT
CDR3: CASSDPTGNQPQHF
V: TRBV7-2
D: .
length: 14
J: TRBJ1-5
size: few

DNA: TGCAGCGTTGGGGAGGCCCGTTACGAGCAGTACTTC
CDR3: CSVGEARYEQYF
V: TRBV29-1
D: .
length: 12
J: TRBJ2-7
size: many

DNA: TGTCCCACACAATTTAGGGGATACCTTAATGAGCAGTTCTTC
CDR3: CPTQFRGYLNEQFF
V: TRBV27
D: .
length: 14
J: TRBJ2-1
size: .